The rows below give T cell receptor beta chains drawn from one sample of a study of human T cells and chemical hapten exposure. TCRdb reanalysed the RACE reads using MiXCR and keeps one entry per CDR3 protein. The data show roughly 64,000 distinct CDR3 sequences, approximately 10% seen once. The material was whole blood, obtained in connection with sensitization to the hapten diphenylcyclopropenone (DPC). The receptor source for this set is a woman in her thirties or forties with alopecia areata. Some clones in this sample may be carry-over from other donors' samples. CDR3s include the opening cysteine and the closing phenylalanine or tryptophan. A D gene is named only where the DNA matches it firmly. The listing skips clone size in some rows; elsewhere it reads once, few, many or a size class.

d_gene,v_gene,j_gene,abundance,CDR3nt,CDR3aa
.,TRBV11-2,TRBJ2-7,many,TGTGCCAGCAGCTTAGTGTCTCTCGAGCAGTACTTC,CASSLVSLEQYF
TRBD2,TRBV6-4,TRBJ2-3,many,TGTGCCAGCAGTCCGACTAGCGGAAGCACAGATACGCAGTATTTT,CASSPTSGSTDTQYF
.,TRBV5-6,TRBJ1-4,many,TGTGCCAGCAGCTTGCAGGGCATCGGCGAAAAACTGTTTTTT,CASSLQGIGEKLFF
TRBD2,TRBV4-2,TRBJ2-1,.,TGTGCCAGCAGCCAATCTTCCCTAGCGGGGGCCTACAATGAGCAGTTCTTC,CASSQSSLAGAYNEQFF
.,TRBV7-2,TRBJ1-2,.,TGTGCCAGCAGCTTAGCGCCGCAGGTTTATGGCTACACCTTC,CASSLAPQVYGYTF
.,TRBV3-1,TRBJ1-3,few,TGTGCCAGCATGGATGGCCCCGGAAACACCATATATTTT,CASMDGPGNTIYF
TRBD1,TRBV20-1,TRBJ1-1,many,TGCAGTGCTACCCCGGACAGGGGGTTGACTGAAGCTTTCTTT,CSATPDRGLTEAFF
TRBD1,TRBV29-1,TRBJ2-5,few,TGCAGCGTTGAGACAGGGAGCCAGACCCAGTACTTC,CSVETGSQTQYF
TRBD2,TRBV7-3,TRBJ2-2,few,TGTGCCAGCAGCTTATCCGGGAGCGGGAAGTGGGAGCTGTTTTTT,CASSLSGSGKWELFF
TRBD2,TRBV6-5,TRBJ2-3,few,TGTGCCAGCAGTCGTAGCGGGGCTAGCACAGATACGCAGTATTTT,CASSRSGASTDTQYF
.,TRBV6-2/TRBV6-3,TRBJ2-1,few,TGTGCCAGCAGTTACTCGAGGGAGAATCGGAACAATGAGCAGTTCTTC,CASSYSRENRNNEQFF
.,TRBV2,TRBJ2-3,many,TGTGCCAGCAGTGACCCAGGGGCAGATACGCAGTATTTT,CASSDPGADTQYF
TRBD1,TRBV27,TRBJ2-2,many,TGTGCCAGCAGACGTCGACAGGGAAGCACCGGGGAGCTGTTTTTT,CASRRRQGSTGELFF
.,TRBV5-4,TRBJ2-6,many,TGTGCCAGCAGCCCGGTCGACTCCTCAAGCTCTGGGGCCAACGTCCTGACTTTC,CASSPVDSSSSGANVLTF
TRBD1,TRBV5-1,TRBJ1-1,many,TGCGCCAGCAGCTTGGGACAGGGAACGGCTGAAGCTTTCTTT,CASSLGQGTAEAFF
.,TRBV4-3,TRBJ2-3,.,TGCGCCAGCAGCCAAGAAGGGAGTCCCAGAGTCGCAGATACGCAGTATTTT,CASSQEGSPRVADTQYF
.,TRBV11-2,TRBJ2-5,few,TGTGCCAGCAGCTCCTCCGTGGGTAGAGAGACCCAGTACTTC,CASSSSVGRETQYF
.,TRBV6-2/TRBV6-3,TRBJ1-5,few,TGTGCCAGCGCCATGGTCAATCAGCCCCAGCATTTT,CASAMVNQPQHF
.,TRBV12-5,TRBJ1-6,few,TGTGCTAGTGGTTTGGGTGGAGTCGAACGTTCACCCCTCCACTTT,CASGLGGVERSPLHF
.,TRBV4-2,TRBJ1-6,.,TGTGCCAGCAGCCAATCCTGGGGATTTGGTGATTCACCCCTCCACTTT,CASSQSWGFGDSPLHF
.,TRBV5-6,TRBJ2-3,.,TGTGCCAGCAGCCCTCCTGGCCCATCGACGCAGTATTTT,CASSPPGPSTQYF
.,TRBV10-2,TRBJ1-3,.,TGCGCCAGCAGTGAGAGGGACCAGATCTCTGGAAACACCATATATTTT,CASSERDQISGNTIYF
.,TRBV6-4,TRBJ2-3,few,TGTGCCAGCAGTGACTCGCTCTTGTCAGATACGCAGTATTTT,CASSDSLLSDTQYF
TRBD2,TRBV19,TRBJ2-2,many,TGTGCCAGTAGTATAAAAGCGGGGGGGACCACCGGGGAGCTGTTTTTT,CASSIKAGGTTGELFF
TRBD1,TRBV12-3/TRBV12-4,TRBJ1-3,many,TGTGCCAGCAGATCCGGGACAGTTGGAAACACCATATATTTT,CASRSGTVGNTIYF
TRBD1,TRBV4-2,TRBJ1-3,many,TGTGCCAGCAGCCTCGAGGGACAGGGGAACACTGGAAACACCATATATTTT,CASSLEGQGNTGNTIYF
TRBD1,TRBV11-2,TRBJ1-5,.,TGTGCCAGCAGCTTAGGTGGGACAGGGAACAATCAGCCCCAGCATTTT,CASSLGGTGNNQPQHF
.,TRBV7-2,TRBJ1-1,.,TGTGCCAGCAGCGTCCAAGGAGACACTGAAGCTTTCTTT,CASSVQGDTEAFF
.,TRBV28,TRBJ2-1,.,TGTGCCAGCAGTTTATATGATGAGCAGTTCTTC,CASSLYDEQFF
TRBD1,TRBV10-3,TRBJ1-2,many,TGTGCCATCAGGAACGGACAGGGGCAAGGCTACACCTTC,CAIRNGQGQGYTF
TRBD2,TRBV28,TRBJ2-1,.,TGTGCCAGCAGTTCACCGGGACTAGCGGGAGTTGTGGCCTACAATGAGCAGTTCTTC,CASSSPGLAGVVAYNEQFF
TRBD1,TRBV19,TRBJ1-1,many,TGTGCCAGTAGGGGACAGCTTGAAGCTTTCTTT,CASRGQLEAFF
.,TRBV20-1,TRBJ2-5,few,TGCAGTGCTTTCGCGGGACGCCGCCGGGAGACCCAGTACTTC,CSAFAGRRRETQYF
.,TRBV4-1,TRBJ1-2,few,TGCGCCAGCAGCCAAGAAGGGTCGTCCTCCGTCTATGGCTACACCTTC,CASSQEGSSSVYGYTF
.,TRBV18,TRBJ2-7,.,TGTGCCAGCTCACCGCCTGGGGGACAAACGTACGAGCAGTACTTC,CASSPPGGQTYEQYF
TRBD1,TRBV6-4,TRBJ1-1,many,TGTGCCAGCAGCGCGGGACAGGCAACTGAAGCTTTCTTT,CASSAGQATEAFF
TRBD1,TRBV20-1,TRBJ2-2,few,TGCAGTGCTCCTTGGACAGGGGGCACCGGGGAGCTGTTTTTT,CSAPWTGGTGELFF
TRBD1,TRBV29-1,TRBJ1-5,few,TGCAGCGGGGCGACAGGGATAAATCAGCCCCAGCATTTT,CSGATGINQPQHF
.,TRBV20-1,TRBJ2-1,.,TGCAGTGCTCGTCAGGACTCGAACAATGAGCAGTTCTTC,CSARQDSNNEQFF
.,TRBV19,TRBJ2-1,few,TGTGCCAGTAGTCCCGACAGGCCCTCCTACAATGAGCAGTTCTTC,CASSPDRPSYNEQFF
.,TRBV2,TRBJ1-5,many,TGTGCCACCGGGCCGGGCGATAGCAATCAGCCCCAGCATTTT,CATGPGDSNQPQHF
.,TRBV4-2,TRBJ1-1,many,TGTGCCAGCAGCCAACTTACCACCACGGAGACTGAAGCTTTCTTT,CASSQLTTTETEAFF
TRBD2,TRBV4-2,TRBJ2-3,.,TGTGCCAGCAGCCTCGGGACTAGCGGGGAGGGAGATACGCAGTATTTT,CASSLGTSGEGDTQYF
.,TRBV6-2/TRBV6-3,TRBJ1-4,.,TGTGCCAGCAGTTACCAGCGGGGCGTCGGTGAAAAACTGTTTTTT,CASSYQRGVGEKLFF
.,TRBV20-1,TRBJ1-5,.,TGCAGTGCTTTTACAGATAGCAATCAGCCCCAGCATTTT,CSAFTDSNQPQHF